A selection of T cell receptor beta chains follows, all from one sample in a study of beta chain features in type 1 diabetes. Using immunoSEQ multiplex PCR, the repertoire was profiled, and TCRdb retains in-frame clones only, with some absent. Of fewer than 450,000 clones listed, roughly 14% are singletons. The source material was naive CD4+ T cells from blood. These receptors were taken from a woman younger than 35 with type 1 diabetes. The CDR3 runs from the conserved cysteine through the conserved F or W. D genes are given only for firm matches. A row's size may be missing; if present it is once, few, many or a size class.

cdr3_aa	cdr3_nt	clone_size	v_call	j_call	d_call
CAAGGSANEQFF	TGTGCCGCGGGAGGTTCAGCCAATGAGCAGTTCTTC	-	TRBV28	TRBJ2-1	TRBD2
CASSSYNSYNEQFF	TGTGCCAGCTCATCCTATAACTCCTACAATGAGCAGTTCTTC	-	TRBV18	TRBJ2-1	-
CASTGGANPDTQYF	TGTGCCAGCACAGGGGGCGCTAATCCAGATACGCAGTATTTT	few	TRBV28	TRBJ2-3	TRBD1
CASSSHRVGYEQYF	TGTGCCAGCAGCTCGCACAGGGTTGGGTACGAGCAGTACTTC	-	TRBV7-9	TRBJ2-7	-
CASSLGAEAFF	TGTGCCAGCAGTTTAGGGGCCGAAGCTTTCTTT	-	TRBV28	TRBJ1-1	-
CASSEGQLSTDTQYF	TGCGCCAGCAGTGAGGGACAATTAAGCACAGATACGCAGTATTTT	-	TRBV10-1	TRBJ2-3	-
CASSSGGGQGTVEQFF	TGTGCCAGCAGCTCAGGGGGGGGACAGGGTACGGTGGAGCAGTTCTTC	-	TRBV9	TRBJ2-1	TRBD1
CASTPGWDQPQHF	TGTGCCAGCACCCCAGGGTGGGATCAGCCCCAGCATTTT	few	TRBV2	TRBJ1-5	-
CASSPRTSGRGETQYF	TGTGCCAGCAGCCCGCGGACTAGCGGGAGAGGGGAGACCCAGTACTTC	few	TRBV7-2	TRBJ2-5	TRBD2
CASSPPYSWNEQFF	TGTGCCAGCAGCCCCCCGTATAGCTGGAATGAGCAGTTCTTC	-	TRBV14	TRBJ2-1	-
CASSHGTGSTDTQYF	TGTGCCAGCAGCCACGGGACAGGGAGCACAGATACGCAGTATTTT	once	TRBV11-1	TRBJ2-3	TRBD1
CASTLVGGITDTQYF	TGTGCCAGCACCCTCGTGGGGGGTATCACAGATACGCAGTATTTT	-	TRBV27	TRBJ2-3	-
CATSRGGQYSNQPQHF	TGTGCCACCAGCAGAGGGGGACAGTATAGCAATCAGCCCCAGCATTTT	few	TRBV15	TRBJ1-5	TRBD1
CASSFADYGYTF	TGTGCCAGCAGTTTTGCGGACTATGGCTACACCTTC	-	TRBV28	TRBJ1-2	-
CASKVGPAGPYEQYF	TGTGCCAGCAAGGTGGGGCCTGCAGGACCCTACGAGCAGTACTTC	few	TRBV27	TRBJ2-7	-
CASSFGGGNLGQGVEAFF	TGTGCCAGCAGTTTTGGGGGGGGGAATCTGGGACAGGGAGTTGAAGCTTTCTTT	-	TRBV28	TRBJ1-1	TRBD1
CASTAGTQIRETQYF	TGTGCCAGCACCGCCGGGACTCAAATTCGGGAGACCCAGTACTTC	-	TRBV2	TRBJ2-5	-
CASIGVPGMGELFF	TGTGCCTCCATAGGAGTTCCTGGAATGGGGGAGCTGTTTTTT	few	TRBV30	TRBJ2-2	-
CASSWTSGRWADTQYF	TGTGCCAGCAGCTGGACTAGCGGGAGATGGGCAGATACGCAGTATTTT	few	TRBV14	TRBJ2-3	TRBD2
CASSLAPGEQYF	TGTGCCAGCAGCTTAGCGCCGGGGGAGCAGTACTTC	-	TRBV7-2	TRBJ2-7	-
CSVGLAGVTDTQYF	TGCAGCGTTGGACTAGCGGGGGTCACAGATACGCAGTATTTT	-	TRBV29-1	TRBJ2-3	TRBD2
CASSVGGLADKQFF	TGTGCCAGCAGCGTAGGTGGGTTAGCCGATAAACAGTTCTTC	few	TRBV9	TRBJ2-1	-
CASSLPGLRGNTEAFF	TGTGCCAGCAGCTTACCGGGACTCCGGGGGAACACTGAAGCTTTCTTT	few	TRBV5-6	TRBJ1-1	-
CASSSSAGWIDTQYF	TGTGCCAGCAGCTCCTCAGCGGGATGGATAGATACGCAGTATTTT	-	TRBV11-3	TRBJ2-3	TRBD2
CASRLARDVSETQYF	TGTGCCAGCAGGCTAGCGAGAGATGTTTCCGAGACCCAGTACTTC	-	TRBV27	TRBJ2-5	-
CASSLETSRRETQYF	TGCGCCAGCAGCTTGGAGACTAGCCGGAGGGAGACCCAGTACTTC	few	TRBV5-1	TRBJ2-5	TRBD2
CASSFPPLRQGAGETQYF	TGTGCCAGCAGCTTCCCTCCCCTTCGACAGGGGGCTGGGGAGACCCAGTACTTC	-	TRBV5-4	TRBJ2-5	TRBD1
CASGVTQTSGSPGELFF	TGTGCTAGTGGGGTCACCCAGACTAGCGGGAGCCCCGGGGAGCTGTTTTTT	few	TRBV12-5	TRBJ2-2	TRBD2
CASSSGGGKAYGYTF	TGCGCCAGCAGCTCTGGAGGAGGGAAAGCCTATGGCTACACCTTC	-	TRBV4-1	TRBJ1-2	-
CASSSPGGAGHQRYF	TGTGCCAGCAGCTCCCCCGGAGGAGCGGGGCACCAACGGTACTTC	-	TRBV11-3	TRBJ2-5	TRBD2
CASSSGQLTDTQYF	TGTGCCAGCAGCTCCGGACAGCTCACAGATACGCAGTATTTT	-	TRBV5-4	TRBJ2-3	-
CATSRVGTGLFQETQYF	TGTGCCACCAGCAGAGTAGGGACAGGGTTATTCCAAGAGACCCAGTACTTC	few	TRBV15	TRBJ2-5	TRBD1
CASSPSIGTSREQYF	TGTGCCAGCAGCCCCTCGATAGGGACTAGTAGGGAGCAGTACTTC	-	TRBV4-2	TRBJ2-7	TRBD2
CASSSTGHRETQYF	TGTGCCAGCAGCTCAACAGGGCATCGAGAGACCCAGTACTTC	-	TRBV7-2	TRBJ2-5	-
CASSPPDLSSYEQYF	TGTGCCAGCAGCCCCCCGGACTTGAGCTCCTACGAGCAGTACTTC	-	TRBV28	TRBJ2-7	-
CASSVQSYNEQFF	TGCGCCAGCAGTGTTCAATCCTACAATGAGCAGTTCTTC	-	TRBV10-2	TRBJ2-1	-
CASSPQEVSTEAFF	TGTGCCAGCTCACCTCAGGAAGTAAGCACTGAAGCTTTCTTT	-	TRBV18	TRBJ1-1	-
CASSFTSGIAGELFF	TGTGCCAGCAGCTTTACTAGCGGGATTGCCGGGGAGCTGTTTTTT	-	TRBV7-2	TRBJ2-2	TRBD2
CASSLLNTEAFF	TGTGCCAGCAGCCTCTTAAACACTGAAGCTTTCTTT	-	TRBV7-8	TRBJ1-1	-
CASSLGGGTGGETQYF	TGTGCCAGCAGCTTGGGCGGCGGGACAGGGGGTGAGACCCAGTACTTC	few	TRBV7-3	TRBJ2-5	TRBD1
CASSFVRSHEQFF	TGCGCCAGCAGCTTTGTGAGATCCCATGAGCAGTTCTTC	few	TRBV5-1	TRBJ2-1	-
CATSRNQGAIGYTF	TGTGCCACCAGCAGAAACCAGGGGGCCATTGGCTACACCTTC	-	TRBV15	TRBJ1-2	TRBD1
CASSLSSGAHNEQFF	TGTGCCAGCAGCTTAAGTAGCGGGGCTCATAATGAGCAGTTCTTC	few	TRBV7-2	TRBJ2-1	TRBD2
CASSQNEKLFF	TGTGCCAGCAGCCAAAATGAAAAACTGTTTTTT	-	TRBV28	TRBJ1-4	-